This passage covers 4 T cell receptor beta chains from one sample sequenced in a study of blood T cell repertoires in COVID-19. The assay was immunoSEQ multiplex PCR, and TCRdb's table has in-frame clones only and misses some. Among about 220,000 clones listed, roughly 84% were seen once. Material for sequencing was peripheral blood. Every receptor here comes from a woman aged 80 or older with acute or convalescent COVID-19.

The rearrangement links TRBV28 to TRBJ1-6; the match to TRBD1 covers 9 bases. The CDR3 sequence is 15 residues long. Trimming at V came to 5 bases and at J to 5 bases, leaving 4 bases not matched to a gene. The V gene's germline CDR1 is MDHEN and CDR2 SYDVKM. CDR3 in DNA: TGTGCCAGCAGTGCACGGGACAGGGATAATTCACCCCTCCACTTT. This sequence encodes CASSARDRDNSPLHF.

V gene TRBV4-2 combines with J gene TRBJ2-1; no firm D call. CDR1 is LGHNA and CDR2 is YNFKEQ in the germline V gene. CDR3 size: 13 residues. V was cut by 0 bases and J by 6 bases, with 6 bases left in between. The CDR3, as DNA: TGTGCCAGCAGCCAAGATCGAGTCAATGAGCAGTTCTTC. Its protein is CASSQDRVNEQFF.

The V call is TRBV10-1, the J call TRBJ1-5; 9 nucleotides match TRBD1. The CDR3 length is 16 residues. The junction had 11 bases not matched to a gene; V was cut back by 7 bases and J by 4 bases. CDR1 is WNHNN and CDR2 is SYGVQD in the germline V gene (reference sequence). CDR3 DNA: TGCGCCAGCACTGGGACAGGGTGGAGGGCGAATCAGCCCCAGCATTTT. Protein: CASTGTGWRANQPQHF.

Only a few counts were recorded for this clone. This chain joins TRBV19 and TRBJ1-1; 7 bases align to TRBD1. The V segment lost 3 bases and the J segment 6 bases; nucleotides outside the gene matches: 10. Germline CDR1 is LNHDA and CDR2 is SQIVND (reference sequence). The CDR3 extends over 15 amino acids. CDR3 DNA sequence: TGTGCCAGTAGTATTAGAGAGGGGGCGCTTGCTGAAGCTTTCTTT. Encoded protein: CASSIREGALAEAFF.